Sequencing of this T cell receptor (beta chain) was carried out in a study of OX40 agonist ivuxolimab in advanced cancers. Across the whole study: Treatment received earlier with anti-PD-1, anti-PD-L1 or anti-CTLA-4 agents was allowed, and 40% had some. Partial responses were achieved by three patients, of whom one had hepatocellular carcinoma and two had cutaneous melanoma.

The V end lost 0 bases, the J end lost 5 bases, and 13 bases lay between the germline ends. The germline V gene has CDR1 SGHNT and CDR2 YENEEA. The CDR3 loop spans 15 amino acids. The data were produced by immunoSEQ multiplex PCR, yet TCRdb's version contains in-frame clones alone and is incomplete. The top ten clones hold more than 4% of a sample with about 77,000 clones, roughly 92% of them seen once. The clonotype was recovered from an adult with an advanced solid tumor such as melanoma, head and neck, liver or kidney cancer. The sequencing here drew on CD4+ or CD8+ T cells sorted from blood, taken in a trial of the OX40 agonist ivuxolimab. The V and J genes are TRBV11-3 and TRBJ2-5; a possible D gene is TRBD2 (6 bases). DNA of the CDR3: TGTGCCAGCAGCTTAGATCCGGGACGGGGGGAGACCCAGTACTTC. This gives the protein CASSLDPGRGETQYF.